The rows below give T cell receptor beta chains drawn from one sample of a study of blood T cells in healthy people across ages. MiXCR was run by TCRdb on the 5' RACE reads, yielding one entry per CDR3 protein. The sample yields around 1.1 million distinct CDR3 sequences, 35% to 40% seen once. The specimen was blood. The receptors were gathered from a man between 18 and 29 years old in good health. Each CDR3 is given with its conserved first and last residue. The D gene is left open where the match is weak. Expanded clones are given a class, and other clones once, few, many or no size at all.

abundance	d_gene	v_gene	j_gene	CDR3nt	CDR3aa
NA	NA	TRBV6-5	TRBJ2-5	TGTGCCAGCAGTTACTCGACTGGTGTACAAGAGACCCAGTACTTC	CASSYSTGVQETQYF
NA	NA	TRBV7-2	TRBJ2-4	TGTGCCAGCAGCACTACTCCGCGTTTTCAGTACTTC	CASSTTPRFQYF
NA	NA	TRBV20-1	TRBJ2-7	TGCAGTGCTAGAGATGAGACAGCTAACCCCTACGAGCAGTACTTC	CSARDETANPYEQYF
NA	NA	TRBV25-1	TRBJ1-5	TGTGCCAGCAGTGAAGCAGGGGCAGGGGGCAATCAGCCCCAGCATTTT	CASSEAGAGGNQPQHF
many	NA	TRBV12-3/TRBV12-4	TRBJ2-1	TGTGCCAGCAGCCCAGACGATGAGCAGTTCTTC	CASSPDDEQFF
NA	NA	TRBV6-6	TRBJ1-1	TGTGCCAGCGGATACTCGGGCAGGGCTGAAGCTTTCTTT	CASGYSGRAEAFF
few	TRBD1	TRBV7-9	TRBJ1-1	TGTGCCAGCAGCTTTCCGGGACAGGGGGCTCCTTTCTTT	CASSFPGQGAPFF
NA	NA	TRBV4-3	TRBJ2-5	TGCGCCAGCGGCCAAGATTGGGGCCGGCAAGAGACCCAGTACTTC	CASGQDWGRQETQYF
few	TRBD1	TRBV7-8	TRBJ1-1	TGTGCCAGCAGCTTAGAAGGGACAGGGGCTTACACTGAAGCTTTCTTT	CASSLEGTGAYTEAFF
NA	NA	TRBV19	TRBJ1-1	TGTGCCAGTAAGAACAGGCCGAACACTGAAGCTTTCTTT	CASKNRPNTEAFF
few	NA	TRBV3-1	TRBJ2-7	TGTGCCAGCGGCGACGCCGGGGAGCAGTACTTC	CASGDAGEQYF
few	NA	TRBV5-1	TRBJ1-4	TGCGCCAGCAGGCCACATCCTGCAACTAATGAAAAACTGTTTTTT	CASRPHPATNEKLFF
few	NA	TRBV4-3	TRBJ1-2	TGCGCCAGCAGCCAAGGGCTGACACGCACTAACTATGGCTACACCTTC	CASSQGLTRTNYGYTF